This record covers a single TCR beta chain. A CD45RA+ naive subset and a CD45RA-negative memory subset were split from CD4+ cells. Repertoires were generated with immunoSEQ multiplex PCR, while TCRdb's copy carries only in-frame clones and drops some. The sample contains more than 2,000,000 clones, around 94% of which appear only once. With 6 bases clipped from V and 4 bases from J, the junction kept 8 bases outside the gene matches. Per the germline V gene, CDR1 is SNHLY and CDR2 is FYNNEI. The CDR3 runs to 14 residues. The sample belongs to a study of shared clonotypes between healthy human individuals.

This chain connects TRBV2 to TRBJ1-1, with TRBD1 matching over 7 bases. This TCR derives from a young man in good health. Sequenced sample: naive CD4+ T cells sorted from blood. Subset denoted: CD45RA+ positively selected. The CDR3 DNA follows: TGTGCCAGCAGCTTACAGGGGTTGGGCACTGAAGCTTTCTTT. Its protein product is CASSLQGLGTEAFF.